This T cell receptor beta chain is from a study of memory CD4+ T cells and cytomegalovirus serostatus. Notes on the study in general: CMV serostatus prediction reached median AUC roughly 0.95, or 0.91 with US-trained model. The CMV-associated TCR signature appears largely within the CD4+ memory repertoire.

Generated by immunoSEQ multiplex PCR, the TCRdb table keeps only in-frame clones and is missing some. The sample carries nearly 50,000 clones, around 78% recorded once. Germline lookup yields CDR1 MNHEY and CDR2 SVGAGI. Trimming took 0 bases from V and 2 from J, leaving 7 bases between them. The CDR3 spans 14 residues. Single viable CD3+CD4+CD8-CD45RO+ cells were sorted as the memory CD4+ T cells. A note on this clone: Its cognate antigen is unknown.

Sequencing was performed on memory CD4+ T cells from blood. The origin of this receptor is an adult in good health and CMV-seronegative. J is TRBJ1-2 and V is TRBV6-5; D perhaps matches TRBD1 (5 bases). CDR3: CASSYSQGNYGYTF. CDR3 nucleotide sequence: TGTGCCAGCAGTTACTCCCAGGGAAACTATGGCTACACCTTC.